These 20 T cell receptor beta chains came from one sample sequenced in a study of blood T cell repertoires in COVID-19. Clones were sequenced by immunoSEQ multiplex PCR, and TCRdb holds only the in-frame ones, with some missing. The sample holds approximately 89,000 clones, about four fifths seen once. Sequences were obtained from peripheral blood. These receptors were obtained from a man between 65 and 79 years old with acute or convalescent COVID-19.

This chain links TRBV19 with TRBJ1-1, with TRBD1 identical over 12 bases. J lost 1 base, V lost 5 bases, and 5 bases had no gene match. This CDR3 contains 16 residues. Germline V CDR1 and CDR2: LNHDA, SQIVND (reference sequence). CDR3 sequence (DNA): TGTGCCAGTAGTGGGACAGGGGGCAAACCGAACACTGAAGCTTTCTTT. Translating gives CASSGTGGKPNTEAFF.

The V gene is TRBV28, the J gene TRBJ1-2; D gene ambiguous. The CDR3 spans 13 residues. In germline, CDR1 is MDHEN, CDR2 SYDVKM. V lost 2 bases and J lost 3, with 7 bases in between. The CDR3 sequence is CASSLPSDYGYTF. The DNA for the CDR3 is TGTGCCAGCAGTTTACCCTCAGACTATGGCTACACCTTC.

The chain employs TRBV6-5 and TRBJ1-2; 9 bases align to TRBD1. This CDR3 contains 15 residues. Germline V gene lookup returns CDR1 MNHEY and CDR2 SVGAGI. V dropped 6 bases and J dropped 7; count of bases not matched to a gene: 12. DNA of the CDR3: TGTGCCAGCAGACTTTACCAGGACAGGGGTTTTGGCTACACCTTC. It translates to CASRLYQDRGFGYTF.

The chain employs TRBV5-1 and TRBJ2-1, with D perhaps TRBD2 (6 bases). Germline V gene lookup returns CDR1 SGHRS and CDR2 YFSETQ. Trimming shortened V by 2 bases and J by 0 bases, and 15 bases separated the two germline ends. The CDR3 loop spans 17 amino acids. Here the CDR3 reads CASSFGLAASSYNEQFF. CDR3 DNA: TGCGCCAGCAGCTTCGGATTAGCGGCTAGCTCCTACAATGAGCAGTTCTTC. Looking up the rest from reference TRBV5-1 and TRBJ2-1 gives the full variable domain: KAGVTQTPRYLIKTRGQQVTLSCSPISGHRSVSWYQQTPGQGLQFLFEYFSETQRNKGNFPGRFSGRQFSNSRSEMNVSTLELGDSALYLCASSFGLAASSYNEQFFGPGTRLTVL.

The chain uses TRBV19 and TRBJ2-7, with 9 bases aligning to TRBD2. Per germline, CDR1 LNHDA and CDR2 SQIVND (reference sequence). The CDR3 is 16 amino acids. The V gene end was trimmed by 5 bases and the J gene end by 3 bases; junction bases not matched to a gene: 11. The CDR3 sequence: CASSPLIAGARYEQYF. In DNA form, the CDR3 reads TGTGCCAGTAGTCCCCTAATAGCGGGGGCGCGCTACGAGCAGTACTTC.

The rearrangement uses TRBV7-2 and TRBJ1-5; D remains unclear. Germline V gene lookup returns CDR1 SGHTA and CDR2 FQGNSA. V lost 1 base, J lost 0 bases, and 7 bases lay in between. The CDR3 is made up of 15 amino acids. In DNA, the CDR3 is TGTGCCAGCAGCTTAGTAATTAATAGCAATCAGCCCCAGCATTTT. It is translated as CASSLVINSNQPQHF.

The CDR3 reads CASSLRQGAEKLFF. The CDR3 DNA reads TGTGCCAGTAGTCTCCGACAGGGGGCAGAAAAACTGTTTTTT. The chain links TRBV19 to TRBJ1-4; 10 bases map to TRBD1. The CDR3 runs 14 residues. J was trimmed by 8 bases and V by 5 bases; bases with no gene match: 5. The germline CDR1 and CDR2 sequences are LNHDA and SQIVND (reference sequence).

The chain has TRBV6-5 and TRBJ2-5; 11 bases line up with TRBD1. Germline assignment: CDR1 MNHEY and CDR2 SVGAGI. This CDR3 contains 15 residues. V trimming: 5 bases; J trimming: 4 bases; junction bases outside the gene matches: 6. CDR3 sequence: CASSRAGTGGETQYF. DNA of the CDR3: TGTGCCAGCAGTAGGGCCGGGACAGGGGGAGAGACCCAGTACTTC.

This clone was counted once. The chain's CDR3 is CASSLGTGMTNSPLHF. As DNA, the CDR3 is TGTGCCAGCAGTCTGGGGACAGGGATGACGAATTCACCCCTCCACTTT. The rearrangement uses TRBV14 and TRBJ1-6, with 9 bases matching TRBD1. The CDR3 is 16 residues long. V lost 6 bases, J lost 7 bases, and 10 bases stayed unmatched. In germline, CDR1 is SGHDN, CDR2 FVKESK.

This chain connects TRBV19 to TRBJ1-1, with TRBD1 matching over 10 bases. The CDR3 loop spans 17 amino acids. Germline CDR1 reads LNHDA; CDR2 reads SQIVND (reference sequence). Unmatched junction bases numbered 10, after V lost 1 base and J lost 5 bases. CDR3 DNA: TGTGCCAGTAGTATAGGTGGGACAGGGGCCCGCCGGACTGAAGCTTTCTTT. The encoded protein is CASSIGGTGARRTEAFF.

This clone was detected only a few times. This sequence joins TRBV28 and TRBJ2-7; D may be TRBD2 (7 bases). Trimming took off 7 bases at V and 6 bases at J, with 19 bases between the two ends. This CDR3 contains 14 residues. The germline CDR1 and CDR2 sequences are MDHEN and SYDVKM. CDR3 residues: CASIRGGSPLEQYF. CDR3 DNA sequence: TGTGCCAGCATTAGGGGGGGTAGCCCCCTCGAGCAGTACTTC.

The chain links TRBV18 to TRBJ1-1; unclear D gene. This CDR3 has 11 residues. Germline V lookup: CDR1 KGHSH, CDR2 LQKENI. The V end lost 4 bases, the J end lost 2 bases, and 2 bases lay between the germline ends. The CDR3 region has the DNA TGTGCCAGCTCACTAAACACTGAAGCTTTCTTT. As protein: CASSLNTEAFF.

V usage is TRBV30 and J usage is TRBJ2-4; no firm D call. The V gene's germline CDR1 is GTSNPN and CDR2 SVGIG (reference sequence). V was trimmed by 0 bases and J by 9 bases, leaving 9 bases between them. This CDR3 region has 12 residues. The CDR3 spells CAWSVSRGIQYF. Here the CDR3 DNA reads TGTGCCTGGAGTGTATCCCGAGGCATTCAGTACTTC.

The V and J genes are TRBV3-1 (or the pseudogene TRBV3-2) and TRBJ1-2, with D tentatively TRBD1 (6 bases). V lost 0 bases and J 7 bases, leaving 9 bases between the germline ends. In germline, CDR1 is LGHDT, CDR2 YNNKEL (reference sequence). The CDR3 contains 13 residues. The CDR3 spells CASSQEGAGGYTF. Here the CDR3 DNA reads TGTGCCAGCAGCCAAGAGGGGGCAGGTGGCTACACCTTC.

There are a few counts of this clone. The genes are TRBV11-2 and TRBJ2-2; maybe TRBD2 (5 bases). Germline CDR1 SGHAT, CDR2 FQNNGV. The ends were cut back, 5 bases at V and 5 bases at J, with 9 bases in the middle. The CDR3 loop spans 13 amino acids. The CDR3 nucleotides read TGTGCCAGCAGCATATTAGCGACCGGGGAGCTGTTTTTT. Its protein product is CASSILATGELFF.

The sample holds one count of this clone. The chain employs TRBV5-5 and TRBJ2-3; a weak D match, TRBD2 (7 bases). V lost 3 bases to trimming and J lost 5 bases, with 22 bases between them. Germline lookup yields CDR1 SGHKS and CDR2 YYEKEE (reference sequence). The CDR3 sequence is 17 residues long. The CDR3, as DNA: TGTGCCAGCAGCTCGGGCGGGGGCCGTTTGCAGGTAGATACGCAGTATTTT. Translation: CASSSGGGRLQVDTQYF.

The gene calls are TRBV24-1 and TRBJ2-5, with D perhaps matching TRBD1 (6 bases). Germline V gene lookup returns CDR1 KGHDR and CDR2 SFDVKD. The CDR3 has 16 amino acids. Between the trimmed V and J ends, which lost 7 bases and 2 bases, there was a span of 19 bases. The CDR3 protein is CATRGKGVTSQETQYF. CDR3 nucleotides: TGTGCCACCAGGGGGAAGGGGGTAACTAGTCAAGAGACCCAGTACTTC.

V usage is TRBV5-4 and J usage is TRBJ2-3; D remains unclear. V was clipped by 1 base and J by 0 bases, with 18 bases between them. The CDR3 spans 18 residues. Germline V gene lookup returns CDR1 SGHNT and CDR2 YYREEE (reference sequence). The CDR3 DNA sequence: TGTGCCAGCAGCTTGTTAATCGCGTCTACAGCTAGCACAGATACGCAGTATTTT. Translated, it gives CASSLLIASTASTDTQYF.

The table lists this clone with a few counts. The same CDR3 also results from other DNA sequences found in this sample. The V gene is TRBV28, the J gene TRBJ2-7, with D possibly matching TRBD2 (6 bases). The germline V gene has CDR1 MDHEN and CDR2 SYDVKM. Deletions cut 2 bases from V and 6 bases from J, with 8 bases between. The CDR3 loop spans 12 amino acids. The CDR3 bases are TGTGCCAGCAGTTTAGGGGGAGGCGAGCAGTACTTC. Its protein is CASSLGGGEQYF. Looking up the rest from reference TRBV28 and TRBJ2-7 gives the full variable domain: DVKVTQSSRYLVKRTGEKVFLECVQDMDHENMFWYRQDPGLGLRLIYFSYDVKMKEKGDIPEGYSVSREKKERFSLILESASTNQTSMYLCASSLGGGEQYFGPGTRLTVT.

This rearrangement joins TRBV9 to TRBJ2-3, with D perhaps TRBD2 (6 bases). This CDR3 has 18 residues. Deletions cut 0 bases from V and 2 bases from J, with 19 bases between. CDR1 is SGDLS and CDR2 is YYNGEE in the germline V gene. As DNA, the CDR3 is TGTGCCAGCAGCGTAGGCTGGGGCGTTGGAGGGGCCACAGATACGCAGTATTTT. Translated: CASSVGWGVGGATDTQYF.